These 13 T cell receptor beta chains share one sample of origin, sequenced in a study of blood T cell repertoires in COVID-19. Sequenced by immunoSEQ multiplex PCR; TCRdb stores in-frame clones only, minus some. The table includes roughly 140,000 clones, approximately 88% detected once. The sample was peripheral blood. All receptors come from a man in his 70s with acute or convalescent COVID-19.

The rearrangement links TRBV29-1 to TRBJ2-5, with TRBD2 matching over 7 bases. The CDR3 is 12 amino acids. CDR1 SQVTM and CDR2 ANQGSEA come from the germline V gene. With V trimmed by 3 bases and J by 5 bases, 3 bases remained unmatched. The CDR3 bases are TGCAGCGTTGATAGGGGAGGGGAGACCCAGTACTTC. Amino acid sequence: CSVDRGGETQYF.

This chain connects TRBV5-4 to TRBJ1-1; 10 bases align to TRBD1. CDR3 length equals 16 residues. V lost 4 bases to trimming and J lost 0 bases; unmatched junction nucleotides: 6. Germline V gene sequence: CDR1 SGHNT, CDR2 YYREEE (reference sequence). The CDR3 sequence is CASSTPTGGLNTEAFF. For the CDR3, the DNA is TGTGCCAGCAGCACCCCGACAGGGGGCTTGAACACTGAAGCTTTCTTT.

The chain recombines TRBV27 with TRBJ2-3; 7 bases agree with TRBD2. Unmatched junction bases numbered 23, after V lost 5 bases and J lost 0 bases. The CDR3 covers 21 residues. Germline V gene data show CDR1 as MNHEY and CDR2 as SMNVEV (reference sequence). The chain's CDR3 is CASSLGRGPGLLARSTDTQYF. CDR3 bases: TGTGCCAGCAGTCTCGGACGGGGCCCAGGACTACTAGCGAGGAGCACAGATACGCAGTATTTT.

The genes are TRBV19 and TRBJ1-5, with TRBD1 as a possible D gene (5 bases). Germline CDR1 is LNHDA and CDR2 is SQIVND (reference sequence). This CDR3 has 15 residues. V was shortened by 6 bases and J by 5 bases, with 17 bases between the two germline ends. The CDR3: CASSRGDARHQPQHF. The DNA of the CDR3 is TGTGCCAGTAGCCGCGGGGACGCTCGGCATCAGCCCCAGCATTTT.

The CDR3 DNA sequence: TGTGCCAGCAGCTTACGGCTAGCGGAACTCAATGAGCAGTTCTTC. Translated: CASSLRLAELNEQFF. This chain uses TRBV7-3 with TRBJ2-1; 7 bases map to TRBD2. The CDR3 contains 15 residues. Trimming cost V 2 bases and J 6 bases; bases outside gene matches: 7. Germline CDR1 is SGHTA and CDR2 is FQGTGA.

The chain has TRBV6-5 and TRBJ2-7; 10 nucleotides align to TRBD1. Germline V gene lookup returns CDR1 MNHEY and CDR2 SVGAGI. This CDR3 has 15 amino acids. Trimming took 4 bases from V and 3 from J; bases not matched to a gene: 6. The CDR3 region is CASSSGTGAHYEQYF. CDR3 DNA sequence: TGTGCCAGCAGTTCCGGGACAGGGGCCCACTACGAGCAGTACTTC.

This clone showed up just once. The chain joins TRBV9 to TRBJ2-1; TRBD1 might be the D (5 bases). Germline CDR1 SGDLS, CDR2 YYNGEE. The CDR3 spans 13 residues. The V end was cut by 3 bases, the J end by 8 bases, with 12 bases between. The CDR3 DNA reads as TGTGCCAGCAGCGCCCAGGGTAGACATGAGCAGTTCTTC. Its translation is CASSAQGRHEQFF.

The chain's CDR3 is CASSHDFQTQYF. The CDR3 DNA follows: TGCGCCAGCAGCCACGACTTTCAGACCCAGTACTTC. This chain connects TRBV4-1 to TRBJ2-5; D is unresolved. Trimming removed 3 bases at V and 6 bases at J, with 8 bases between. CDR3 length equals 12 residues. Germline V gene lookup returns CDR1 MGHRA and CDR2 YSYEKL.

This sequence joins TRBV2 and TRBJ2-7, with D possibly TRBD1 on 5 matching bases. Trimming left V 6 bases short and J 2 bases short, with 14 bases between. CDR3 length: 14 amino acids. CDR1 is SNHLY and CDR2 is FYNNEI in the germline V gene. CDR3 DNA sequence: TGTGCCAGCAGATCGCAGGGAAATACCTACGAGCAGTACTTC. This gives the protein CASRSQGNTYEQYF.

The chain couples TRBV5-8 to TRBJ2-7; TRBD1 is a possible D gene (6 bases). The germline gives CDR1 SGHTS, CDR2 YDEGEE. The CDR3 contains 14 residues. Trimming stripped 4 bases from V and 2 bases from J, with 13 bases between. CDR3 DNA: TGTGCCAGCAGCCACAGGGTATTCGCCTACGAGCAGTACTTC. This sequence encodes CASSHRVFAYEQYF.

The V gene is TRBV19, the J gene TRBJ2-7; D uncertain. This CDR3 is 13 amino acids long. Trimming cost V 5 bases and J 5 bases, with 13 bases left between them. Germline V lookup: CDR1 LNHDA, CDR2 SQIVND (reference sequence). The CDR3 loop is CASSLTAFDEQYF. In nucleotides, the CDR3 is TGTGCCAGTAGTCTAACAGCCTTCGACGAGCAGTACTTC.

V and J are TRBV6-5 and TRBJ2-1, with 7 bases matching TRBD2. The CDR3 consists of 14 residues. V gave up 6 bases and J gave up 6 bases; unmatched junction bases: 8. The V gene's germline CDR1 is MNHEY and CDR2 SVGAGI. CDR3 in amino acids: CASRYGGVFNEQFF. In nucleotides, the CDR3 is TGTGCCAGCAGATATGGGGGGGTCTTCAATGAGCAGTTCTTC.

Comments on this clone: Other DNA sequences in the same sample also yield this CDR3. V is TRBV6-5 and J is TRBJ1-6; weak D call: TRBD1 (5 bases). CDR1 MNHEY and CDR2 SVGAGI come from the germline V gene. The V end was cut by 2 bases, the J end by 10 bases, with 6 bases between. CDR3 length: 12 residues. CDR3 sequence (DNA): TGTGCCAGCAGTTACAGGGGATCACCCCTCCACTTT. Amino acid sequence: CASSYRGSPLHF.